A selection of T cell receptor beta chains follows, all from one sample in a study of blood T cell repertoires in COVID-19. Here immunoSEQ multiplex PCR was the method, and the copy in TCRdb shows in-frame clones only, minus some. Among roughly 180,000 clones, about 93% were seen once, and the ten largest hold 0.76%. The sequencing sample was made of peripheral blood. The receptors were gathered from a man aged 25 to 40 with COVID-19, enrolled during active disease. CDR3s include the opening cysteine and the closing phenylalanine or tryptophan. D genes are given only for firm matches. Size is stated for part of the rows, as once, few or many counts, or as a class when the clone is expanded.

abundance: once; d_gene: TRBD1; j_gene: TRBJ1-4; v_gene: TRBV24-1; CDR3aa: CATSDRQGPGIPAKLFF; CDR3nt: TGTGCCACCAGTGATCGACAGGGACCAGGAATTCCCGCAAAACTGTTTTTT
abundance: -; d_gene: TRBD2; j_gene: TRBJ2-5; v_gene: TRBV3-1/TRBV3-2; CDR3aa: CASSQETSGGETQYF; CDR3nt: TGTGCCAGCAGCCAAGAGACTAGCGGGGGCGAGACCCAGTACTTC
abundance: -; d_gene: TRBD1; j_gene: TRBJ2-3; v_gene: TRBV15; CDR3aa: CATSSLGQGFRDTQYF; CDR3nt: TGTGCCACCAGCAGCCTGGGACAGGGATTTAGAGATACGCAGTATTTT
abundance: -; d_gene: TRBD1; j_gene: TRBJ1-6; v_gene: TRBV2; CDR3aa: CASSMTGALDSPLHF; CDR3nt: TGTGCCAGCAGCATGACAGGGGCCCTGGATTCACCCCTCCACTTT
abundance: -; d_gene: -; j_gene: TRBJ1-6; v_gene: TRBV5-1; CDR3aa: CASSLGPGQGNSPLHF; CDR3nt: TGCGCCAGCAGCTTGGGGCCAGGTCAGGGTAATTCACCCCTCCACTTT
abundance: -; d_gene: -; j_gene: TRBJ1-1; v_gene: TRBV6-5; CDR3aa: CASSYGRGANTEAFF; CDR3nt: TGTGCCAGCAGTTACGGGAGGGGCGCGAACACTGAAGCTTTCTTT
abundance: -; d_gene: -; j_gene: TRBJ2-1; v_gene: TRBV9; CDR3aa: CASSVVTASSYNEQFF; CDR3nt: TGTGCCAGCAGCGTAGTTACTGCGAGCTCCTACAATGAGCAGTTCTTC
abundance: -; d_gene: -; j_gene: TRBJ1-5; v_gene: TRBV19; CDR3aa: CASSIGAGNSNQPQHF; CDR3nt: TGTGCCAGTAGTATAGGAGCAGGGAATAGCAATCAGCCCCAGCATTTT
abundance: -; d_gene: -; j_gene: TRBJ1-3; v_gene: TRBV6-6; CDR3aa: CASSWTEAGSGNTIYF; CDR3nt: TGTGCCAGCAGTTGGACGGAGGCCGGCTCTGGAAACACCATATATTTT
abundance: -; d_gene: -; j_gene: TRBJ2-7; v_gene: TRBV24-1; CDR3aa: CATSRGWMYF; CDR3nt: TGTGCCACCAGTCGGGGGTGGATGTACTTC
abundance: -; d_gene: TRBD2; j_gene: TRBJ2-2; v_gene: TRBV3-1/TRBV3-2; CDR3aa: CASRKGLAGWDSGELFF; CDR3nt: TGTGCCAGCAGGAAGGGACTAGCCGGCTGGGACTCCGGGGAGCTGTTTTTT
abundance: -; d_gene: -; j_gene: TRBJ2-3; v_gene: TRBV11-3; CDR3aa: CASSLQGTSTDTQYF; CDR3nt: TGTGCCAGCAGCTTACAGGGAACTAGCACAGATACGCAGTATTTT
abundance: few; d_gene: TRBD1; j_gene: TRBJ1-5; v_gene: TRBV9; CDR3aa: CASSPRGQGNQPQHF; CDR3nt: TGTGCCAGCAGCCCTAGGGGACAGGGCAATCAGCCCCAGCATTTT
abundance: -; d_gene: TRBD1; j_gene: TRBJ2-7; v_gene: TRBV7-9; CDR3aa: CASSLSDRTYEQYF; CDR3nt: TGTGCCAGCAGCTTGTCGGACAGGACTTACGAGCAGTACTTC
abundance: -; d_gene: TRBD1; j_gene: TRBJ1-2; v_gene: TRBV10-3; CDR3aa: CAISESSTGTYGYTF; CDR3nt: TGTGCCATCAGTGAGTCATCGACAGGGACCTATGGCTACACCTTC
abundance: -; d_gene: TRBD2; j_gene: TRBJ2-6; v_gene: TRBV7-9; CDR3aa: CASSAPGGAGANVLTF; CDR3nt: TGTGCCAGCAGCGCCCCGGGGGGGGCCGGGGCCAACGTCCTGACTTTC
abundance: -; d_gene: -; j_gene: TRBJ2-2; v_gene: TRBV25-1; CDR3aa: CASTGIGGTGELFF; CDR3nt: TGTGCCAGCACGGGGATCGGAGGTACCGGGGAGCTGTTTTTT
abundance: -; d_gene: TRBD1; j_gene: TRBJ1-5; v_gene: TRBV2; CDR3aa: CASRGGQGSNQPQHF; CDR3nt: TGTGCCAGCAGGGGTGGACAGGGGAGCAATCAGCCCCAGCATTTT
abundance: few; d_gene: -; j_gene: TRBJ1-2; v_gene: TRBV7-2; CDR3aa: CASSPDRLGYTF; CDR3nt: TGTGCCAGCAGCCCAGACAGACTCGGCTACACCTTC
abundance: -; d_gene: -; j_gene: TRBJ2-3; v_gene: TRBV12-3/TRBV12-4; CDR3aa: CASLIGGTDTQYF; CDR3nt: TGTGCCAGCCTGATAGGGGGAACAGATACGCAGTATTTT
abundance: -; d_gene: -; j_gene: TRBJ2-1; v_gene: TRBV9; CDR3aa: CASTVGKGRYEQFF; CDR3nt: TGTGCCAGCACCGTAGGGAAGGGGAGGTATGAGCAGTTCTTC
abundance: once; d_gene: -; j_gene: TRBJ1-1; v_gene: TRBV7-3; CDR3aa: CASSLHGQMNTEAFF; CDR3nt: TGTGCCAGCAGCTTACATGGACAGATGAACACTGAAGCTTTCTTT
abundance: -; d_gene: -; j_gene: TRBJ1-2; v_gene: TRBV14; CDR3aa: CASSQEGESYTF; CDR3nt: TGTGCCAGCAGCCAAGAGGGCGAAAGCTACACCTTC
abundance: -; d_gene: -; j_gene: TRBJ1-1; v_gene: TRBV10-3; CDR3aa: CAIRGANTEAFF; CDR3nt: TGTGCCATCAGGGGAGCCAACACTGAAGCTTTCTTT
abundance: -; d_gene: -; j_gene: TRBJ1-1; v_gene: TRBV6-2/TRBV6-3; CDR3aa: CASSYGSTEAFF; CDR3nt: TGTGCCAGCAGTTACGGCAGCACTGAAGCTTTCTTT
abundance: -; d_gene: -; j_gene: TRBJ1-1; v_gene: TRBV6-6; CDR3aa: CASSYSIGRAEAFF; CDR3nt: TGTGCCAGCAGTTACTCGATAGGGAGGGCTGAAGCTTTCTTT
abundance: -; d_gene: TRBD1; j_gene: TRBJ1-2; v_gene: TRBV3-1/TRBV3-2; CDR3aa: CASSPRQGPVYGYTF; CDR3nt: TGTGCCAGCAGCCCAAGACAGGGGCCCGTCTATGGCTACACCTTC
abundance: -; d_gene: -; j_gene: TRBJ1-5; v_gene: TRBV3-1/TRBV3-2; CDR3aa: CASSQDRGQPQHF; CDR3nt: TGTGCCAGCAGCCAAGATCGCGGTCAGCCCCAGCATTTT
abundance: few; d_gene: -; j_gene: TRBJ2-3; v_gene: TRBV30; CDR3aa: CAWSTVWTDTQYF; CDR3nt: TGTGCCTGGAGTACGGTTTGGACAGATACGCAGTATTTT
abundance: -; d_gene: TRBD1; j_gene: TRBJ1-5; v_gene: TRBV6-5; CDR3aa: CASTKTGGSNQPQHF; CDR3nt: TGTGCCAGCACCAAAACAGGGGGTAGCAATCAGCCCCAGCATTTT
abundance: -; d_gene: -; j_gene: TRBJ1-1; v_gene: TRBV5-1; CDR3aa: CASRTDLNTEAFF; CDR3nt: TGCGCCTCACGGACGGACTTGAACACTGAAGCTTTCTTT
abundance: -; d_gene: -; j_gene: TRBJ1-4; v_gene: TRBV6-1; CDR3aa: CASSEQTWDLGEKLFF; CDR3nt: TGTGCCAGCAGTGAACAGACCTGGGACTTAGGGGAAAAACTGTTTTTT
abundance: -; d_gene: -; j_gene: TRBJ1-1; v_gene: TRBV11-3; CDR3aa: CASSSGFGTEAFF; CDR3nt: TGTGCCAGCAGCTCAGGCTTTGGAACTGAAGCTTTCTTT
abundance: -; d_gene: -; j_gene: TRBJ2-2; v_gene: TRBV3-1/TRBV3-2; CDR3aa: CASSQAGLGELFF; CDR3nt: TGTGCCAGCAGCCAAGCAGGGCTCGGGGAGCTGTTTTTT
abundance: -; d_gene: -; j_gene: TRBJ1-2; v_gene: TRBV4-1; CDR3aa: CASSQGEVSGRGYTF; CDR3nt: TGCGCCAGCAGCCAAGGGGAGGTGTCAGGGCGAGGCTACACCTTC
abundance: -; d_gene: -; j_gene: TRBJ1-1; v_gene: TRBV23-1; CDR3aa: CASSQEDCLNTEAFF; CDR3nt: TGCGCCAGCAGTCAGGAGGACTGCCTAAACACTGAAGCTTTCTTT
abundance: -; d_gene: TRBD1; j_gene: TRBJ1-5; v_gene: TRBV5-1; CDR3aa: CASSFGTAGQPQHF; CDR3nt: TGCGCCAGCAGCTTTGGGACAGCCGGTCAGCCCCAGCATTTT
abundance: -; d_gene: -; j_gene: TRBJ1-1; v_gene: TRBV6-1; CDR3aa: CASSERGGGTEAFF; CDR3nt: TGTGCCAGCAGTGAACGGGGCGGGGGCACTGAAGCTTTCTTT
abundance: -; d_gene: -; j_gene: TRBJ1-1; v_gene: TRBV18; CDR3aa: CASSPVRGTEAFF; CDR3nt: TGTGCCAGCTCACCGGTAAGGGGTACTGAAGCTTTCTTT
abundance: -; d_gene: TRBD1; j_gene: TRBJ2-5; v_gene: TRBV6-5; CDR3aa: CASRSGQGETQYF; CDR3nt: TGTGCCAGCAGATCGGGACAGGGAGAGACCCAGTACTTC
abundance: -; d_gene: -; j_gene: TRBJ2-1; v_gene: TRBV9; CDR3aa: CASSVVSQGKYNEQFF; CDR3nt: TGTGCCAGCAGCGTAGTGTCACAGGGAAAGTACAATGAGCAGTTCTTC
abundance: -; d_gene: -; j_gene: TRBJ1-4; v_gene: TRBV10-3; CDR3aa: CAISESTGNEKLFF; CDR3nt: TGTGCCATCAGTGAGTCGACCGGGAATGAAAAACTGTTTTTT